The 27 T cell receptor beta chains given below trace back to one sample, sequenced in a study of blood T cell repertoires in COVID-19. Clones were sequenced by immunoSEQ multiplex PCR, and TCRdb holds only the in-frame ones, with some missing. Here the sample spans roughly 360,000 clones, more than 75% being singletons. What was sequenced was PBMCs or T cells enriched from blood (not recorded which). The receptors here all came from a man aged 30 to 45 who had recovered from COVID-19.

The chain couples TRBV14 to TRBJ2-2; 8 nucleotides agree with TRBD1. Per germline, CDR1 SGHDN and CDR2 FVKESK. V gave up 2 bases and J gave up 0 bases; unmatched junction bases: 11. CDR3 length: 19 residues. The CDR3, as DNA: TGTGCCAGCAGCCAATCTGGCGTCAGGGGGCTTGCGAACACCGGGGAGCTGTTTTTT. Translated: CASSQSGVRGLANTGELFF.

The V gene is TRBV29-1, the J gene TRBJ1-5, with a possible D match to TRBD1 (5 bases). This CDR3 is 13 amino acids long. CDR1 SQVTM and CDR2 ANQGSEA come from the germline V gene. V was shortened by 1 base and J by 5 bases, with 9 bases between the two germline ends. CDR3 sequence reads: CSVEVGGDQPQHF. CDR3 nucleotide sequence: TGCAGCGTTGAAGTTGGGGGGGATCAGCCCCAGCATTTT.

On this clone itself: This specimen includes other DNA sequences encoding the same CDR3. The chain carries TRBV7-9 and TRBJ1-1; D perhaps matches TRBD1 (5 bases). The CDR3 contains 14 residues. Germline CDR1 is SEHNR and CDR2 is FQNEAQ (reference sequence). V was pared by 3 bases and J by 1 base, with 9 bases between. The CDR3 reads CASSFLDRNTEAFF. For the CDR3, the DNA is TGTGCCAGCAGCTTTCTAGACAGGAACACTGAAGCTTTCTTT.

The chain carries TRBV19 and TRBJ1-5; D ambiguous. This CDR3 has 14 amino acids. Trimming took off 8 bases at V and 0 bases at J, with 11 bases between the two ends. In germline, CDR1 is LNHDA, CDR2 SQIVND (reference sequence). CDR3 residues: CASFHANSNQPQHF. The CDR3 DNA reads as TGTGCCAGTTTCCACGCTAATAGCAATCAGCCCCAGCATTTT.

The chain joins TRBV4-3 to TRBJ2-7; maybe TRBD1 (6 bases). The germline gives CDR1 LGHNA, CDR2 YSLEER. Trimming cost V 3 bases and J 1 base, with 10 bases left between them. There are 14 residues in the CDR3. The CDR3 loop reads CASSHRQDSYEQYF. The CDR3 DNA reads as TGCGCCAGCAGCCATAGACAGGATTCCTACGAGCAGTACTTC.

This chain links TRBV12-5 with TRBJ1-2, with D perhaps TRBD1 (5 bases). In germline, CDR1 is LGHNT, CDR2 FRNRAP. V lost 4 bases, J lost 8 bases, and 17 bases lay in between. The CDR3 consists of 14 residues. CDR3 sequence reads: CASGWDGLTVGYTF. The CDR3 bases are TGTGCTAGTGGTTGGGACGGACTAACGGTAGGCTACACCTTC.

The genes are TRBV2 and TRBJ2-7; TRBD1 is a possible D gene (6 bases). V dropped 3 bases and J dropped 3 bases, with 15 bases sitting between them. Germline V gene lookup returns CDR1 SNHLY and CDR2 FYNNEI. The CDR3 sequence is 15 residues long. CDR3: CASSEGPGQIYEQYF. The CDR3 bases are TGTGCCAGCAGTGAGGGGCCTGGACAGATCTACGAGCAGTACTTC.

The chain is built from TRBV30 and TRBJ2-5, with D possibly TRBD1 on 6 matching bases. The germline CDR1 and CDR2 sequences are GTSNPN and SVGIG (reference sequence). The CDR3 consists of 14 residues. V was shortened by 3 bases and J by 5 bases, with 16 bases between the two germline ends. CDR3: CAWSVTGILETQYF. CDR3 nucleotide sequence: TGTGCCTGGAGCGTTACAGGGATTTTGGAGACCCAGTACTTC.

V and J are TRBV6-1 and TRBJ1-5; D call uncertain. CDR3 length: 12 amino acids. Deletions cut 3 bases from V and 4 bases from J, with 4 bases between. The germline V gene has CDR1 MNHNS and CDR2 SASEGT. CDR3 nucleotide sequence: TGTGCCAGCAGTGACAGGAATCAGCCCCAGCATTTT. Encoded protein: CASSDRNQPQHF.

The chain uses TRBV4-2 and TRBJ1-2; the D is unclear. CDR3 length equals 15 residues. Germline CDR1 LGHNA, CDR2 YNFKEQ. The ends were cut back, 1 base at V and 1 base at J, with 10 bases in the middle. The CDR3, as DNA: TGTGCCAGCAGCCAAGCTGGCACCAATAACTATGGCTACACCTTC. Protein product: CASSQAGTNNYGYTF.

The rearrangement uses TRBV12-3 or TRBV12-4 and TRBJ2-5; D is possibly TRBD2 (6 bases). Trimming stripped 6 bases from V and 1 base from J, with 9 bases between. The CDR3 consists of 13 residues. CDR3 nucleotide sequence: TGTGCCAGCAGCTTCGGGAGCCAAGAGACCCAGTACTTC. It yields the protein CASSFGSQETQYF.

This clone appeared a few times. CDR3 sequence reads: CAIRGRGAGDTEAFF. The CDR3 DNA sequence: TGTGCCATCAGGGGACGCGGGGCCGGCGACACTGAAGCTTTCTTT. The chain has TRBV10-3 and TRBJ1-1; tentatively, D is TRBD1 (5 bases). The CDR3 extends over 15 amino acids. Germline CDR1 and CDR2: ENHRY and SYGVKD. The V gene lost 6 bases and the J gene lost 3 bases, with 17 bases spanning the gap.

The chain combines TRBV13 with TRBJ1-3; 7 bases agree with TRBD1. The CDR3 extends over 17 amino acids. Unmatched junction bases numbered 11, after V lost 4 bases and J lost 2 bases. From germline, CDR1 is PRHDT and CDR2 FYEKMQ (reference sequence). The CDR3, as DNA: TGTGCCAGCAGCTCGACACGGACAGGTCAACCTGGAAACACCATATATTTT. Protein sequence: CASSSTRTGQPGNTIYF. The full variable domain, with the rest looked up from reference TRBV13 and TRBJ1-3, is AAGVIQSPRHLIKEKRETATLKCYPIPRHDTVYWYQQGPGQDPQFLISFYEKMQSDKGSIPDRFSAQQFSDYHSELNMSSLELGDSALYFCASSSTRTGQPGNTIYFGEGSWLTVV.

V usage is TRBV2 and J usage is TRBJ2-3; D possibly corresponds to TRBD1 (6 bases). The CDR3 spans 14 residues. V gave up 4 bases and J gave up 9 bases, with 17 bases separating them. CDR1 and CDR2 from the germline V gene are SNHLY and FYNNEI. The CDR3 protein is CASSGGYLGGTQYF. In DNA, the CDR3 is TGTGCCAGCAGTGGGGGGTATTTAGGGGGAACGCAGTATTTT. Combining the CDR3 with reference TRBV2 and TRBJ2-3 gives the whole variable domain EPEVTQTPSHQVTQMGQEVILRCVPISNHLYFYWYRQILGQKVEFLVSFYNNEISEKSEIFDDQFSVERPDGSNFTLKIRSTKLEDSAMYFCASSGGYLGGTQYFGPGTRLTVL.

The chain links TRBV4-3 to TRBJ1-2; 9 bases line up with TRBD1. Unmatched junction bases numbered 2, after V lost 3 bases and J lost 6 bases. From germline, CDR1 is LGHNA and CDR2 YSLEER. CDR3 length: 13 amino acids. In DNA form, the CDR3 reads TGCGCCAGCAGCCACGGGACAGGGAATGGCTACACCTTC. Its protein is CASSHGTGNGYTF.

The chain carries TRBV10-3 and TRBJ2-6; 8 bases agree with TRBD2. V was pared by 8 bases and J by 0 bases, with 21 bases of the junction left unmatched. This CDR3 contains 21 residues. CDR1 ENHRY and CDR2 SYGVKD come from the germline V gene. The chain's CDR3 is CAIGLNAGGWVVSSGANVLTF. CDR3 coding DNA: TGTGCCATCGGGCTCAACGCGGGGGGATGGGTTGTTAGCTCTGGGGCCAACGTCCTGACTTTC.

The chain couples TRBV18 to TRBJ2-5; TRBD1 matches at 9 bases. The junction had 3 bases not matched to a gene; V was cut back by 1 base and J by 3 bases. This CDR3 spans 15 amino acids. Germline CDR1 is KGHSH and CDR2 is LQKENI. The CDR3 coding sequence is TGTGCCAGCTCACCACGCACAGGGGGCGAAGAGACCCAGTACTTC. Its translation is CASSPRTGGEETQYF.

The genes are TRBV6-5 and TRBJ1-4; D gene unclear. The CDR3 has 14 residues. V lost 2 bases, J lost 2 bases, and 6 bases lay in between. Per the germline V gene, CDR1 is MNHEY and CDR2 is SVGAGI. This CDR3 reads CASSYARTNEKLFF. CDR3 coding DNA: TGTGCCAGCAGTTACGCCAGGACTAATGAAAAACTGTTTTTT.

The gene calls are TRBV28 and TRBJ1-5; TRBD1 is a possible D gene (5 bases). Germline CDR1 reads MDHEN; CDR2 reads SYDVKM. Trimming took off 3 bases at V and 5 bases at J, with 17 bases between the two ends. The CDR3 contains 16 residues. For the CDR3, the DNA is TGTGCCAGCAGTTTCGGGGGTCGGGCGGTTGATCAGCCCCAGCATTTT. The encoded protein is CASSFGGRAVDQPQHF.

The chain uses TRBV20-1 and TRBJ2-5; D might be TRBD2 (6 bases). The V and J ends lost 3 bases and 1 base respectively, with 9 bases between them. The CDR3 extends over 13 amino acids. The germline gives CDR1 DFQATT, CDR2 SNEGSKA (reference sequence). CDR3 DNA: TGCAGTGCTAGTGCGGGATTCCAAGAGACCCAGTACTTC. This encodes CSASAGFQETQYF.

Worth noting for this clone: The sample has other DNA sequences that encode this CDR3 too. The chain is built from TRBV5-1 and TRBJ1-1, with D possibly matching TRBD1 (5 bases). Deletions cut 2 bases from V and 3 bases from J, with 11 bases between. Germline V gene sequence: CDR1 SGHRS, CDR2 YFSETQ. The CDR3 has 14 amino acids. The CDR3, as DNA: TGCGCCAGCAGCTTTGGCGACAGTTACACTGAAGCTTTCTTT. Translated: CASSFGDSYTEAFF.

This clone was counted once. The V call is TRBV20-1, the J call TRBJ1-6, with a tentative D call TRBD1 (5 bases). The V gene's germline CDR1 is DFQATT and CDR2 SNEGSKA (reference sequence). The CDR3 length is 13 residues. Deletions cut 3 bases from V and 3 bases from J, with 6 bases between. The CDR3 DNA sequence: TGCAGTGCTAGTAGGGGCTATAATTCACCCCTCCACTTT. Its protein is CSASRGYNSPLHF.

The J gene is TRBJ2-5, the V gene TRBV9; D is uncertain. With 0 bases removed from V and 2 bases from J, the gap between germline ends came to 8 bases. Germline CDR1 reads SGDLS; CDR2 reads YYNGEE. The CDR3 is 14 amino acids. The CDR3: CASSVGAAQETQYF. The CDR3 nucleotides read TGTGCCAGCAGCGTAGGGGCAGCTCAAGAGACCCAGTACTTC. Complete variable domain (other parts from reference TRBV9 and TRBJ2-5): DSGVTQTPKHLITATGQRVTLRCSPRSGDLSVYWYQQSLDQGLQFLIQYYNGEERAKGNILERFSAQQFPDLHSELNLSSLELGDSALYFCASSVGAAQETQYFGPGTRLLVL.

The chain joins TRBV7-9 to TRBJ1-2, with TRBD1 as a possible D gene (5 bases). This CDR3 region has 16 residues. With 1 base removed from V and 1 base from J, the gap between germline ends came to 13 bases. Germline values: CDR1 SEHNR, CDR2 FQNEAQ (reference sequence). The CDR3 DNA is TGTGCCAGCAGCTTAGAAGGGGCAGCCTTTAACTATGGCTACACCTTC. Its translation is CASSLEGAAFNYGYTF.

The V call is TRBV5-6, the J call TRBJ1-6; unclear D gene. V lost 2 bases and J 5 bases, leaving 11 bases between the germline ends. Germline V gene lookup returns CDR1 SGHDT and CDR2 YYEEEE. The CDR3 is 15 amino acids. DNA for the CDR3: TGTGCCAGCAGCTTTCGGGATCTCAATAATTCACCCCTCCACTTT. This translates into CASSFRDLNNSPLHF.

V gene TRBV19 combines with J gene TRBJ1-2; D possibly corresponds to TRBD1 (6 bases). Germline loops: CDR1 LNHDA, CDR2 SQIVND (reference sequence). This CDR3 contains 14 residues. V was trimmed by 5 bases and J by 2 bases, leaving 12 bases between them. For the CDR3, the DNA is TGTGCCAGTAGTGGGATGGGACAAAACTATGGCTACACCTTC. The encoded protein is CASSGMGQNYGYTF.

CDR3 nucleotides: TGTGCCAGCAGTTACTCGCAGGGGGCTGGAAACACCATATATTTT. It specifies CASSYSQGAGNTIYF. The rearrangement uses TRBV6-5 and TRBJ1-3; 7 bases agree with TRBD1. V was clipped by 0 bases and J by 2 bases; unmatched bases: 1. Germline-derived CDR1 and CDR2 are MNHEY and SVGAGI. This CDR3 has 15 amino acids.